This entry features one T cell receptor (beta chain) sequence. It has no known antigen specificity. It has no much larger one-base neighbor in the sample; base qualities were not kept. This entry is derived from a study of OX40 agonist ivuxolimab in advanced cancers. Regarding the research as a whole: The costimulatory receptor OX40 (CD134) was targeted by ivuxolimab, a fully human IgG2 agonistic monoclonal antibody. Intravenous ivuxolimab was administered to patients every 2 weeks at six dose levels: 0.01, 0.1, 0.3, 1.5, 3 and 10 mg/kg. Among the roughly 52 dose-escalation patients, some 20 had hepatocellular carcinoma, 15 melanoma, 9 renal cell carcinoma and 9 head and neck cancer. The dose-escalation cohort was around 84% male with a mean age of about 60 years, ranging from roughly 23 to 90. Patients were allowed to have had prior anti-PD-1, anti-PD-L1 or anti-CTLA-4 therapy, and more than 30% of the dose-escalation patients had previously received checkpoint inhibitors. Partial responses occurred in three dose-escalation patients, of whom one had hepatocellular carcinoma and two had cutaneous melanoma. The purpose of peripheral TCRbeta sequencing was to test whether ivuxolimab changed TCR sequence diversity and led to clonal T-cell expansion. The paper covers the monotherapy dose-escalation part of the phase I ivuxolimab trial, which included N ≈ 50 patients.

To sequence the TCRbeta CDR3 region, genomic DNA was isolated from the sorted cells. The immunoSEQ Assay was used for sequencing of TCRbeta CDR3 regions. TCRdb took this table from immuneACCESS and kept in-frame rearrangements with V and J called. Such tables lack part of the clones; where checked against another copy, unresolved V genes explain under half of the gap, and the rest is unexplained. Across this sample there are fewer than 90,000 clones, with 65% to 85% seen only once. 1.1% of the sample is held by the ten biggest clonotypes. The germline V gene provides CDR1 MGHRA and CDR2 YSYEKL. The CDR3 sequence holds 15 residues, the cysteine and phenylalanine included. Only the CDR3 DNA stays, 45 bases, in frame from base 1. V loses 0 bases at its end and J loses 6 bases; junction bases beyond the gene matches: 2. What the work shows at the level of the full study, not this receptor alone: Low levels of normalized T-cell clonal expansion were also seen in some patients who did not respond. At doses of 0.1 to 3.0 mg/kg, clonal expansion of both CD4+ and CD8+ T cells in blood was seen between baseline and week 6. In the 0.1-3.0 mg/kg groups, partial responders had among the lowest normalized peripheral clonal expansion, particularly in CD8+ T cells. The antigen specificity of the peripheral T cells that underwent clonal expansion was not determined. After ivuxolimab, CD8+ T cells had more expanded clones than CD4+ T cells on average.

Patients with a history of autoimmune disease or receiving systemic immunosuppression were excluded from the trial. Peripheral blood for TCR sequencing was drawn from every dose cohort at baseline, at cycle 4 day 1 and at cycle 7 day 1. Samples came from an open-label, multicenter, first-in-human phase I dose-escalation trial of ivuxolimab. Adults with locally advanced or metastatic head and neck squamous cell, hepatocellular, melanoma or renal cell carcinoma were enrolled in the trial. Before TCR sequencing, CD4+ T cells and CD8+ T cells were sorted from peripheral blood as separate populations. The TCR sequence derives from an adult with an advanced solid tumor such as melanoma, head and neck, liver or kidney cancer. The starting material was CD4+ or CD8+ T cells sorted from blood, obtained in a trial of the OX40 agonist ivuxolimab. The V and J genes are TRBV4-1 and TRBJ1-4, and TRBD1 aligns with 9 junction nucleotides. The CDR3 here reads CASSQEQGAHEKLFF. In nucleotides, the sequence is TGCGCCAGCAGCCAAGAACAGGGGGCGCATGAAAAACTGTTTTTT.